This T cell receptor (beta chain) was recorded in a study of blood T cell repertoires in COVID-19. Using immunoSEQ multiplex PCR, the repertoire was profiled, and TCRdb retains in-frame clones only, with some absent. In the table there are roughly 110,000 clones, about 88% of which are singletons. Germline CDR1 is SGHNT and CDR2 is YYREEE (reference sequence). The CDR3 covers 15 residues. The V segment lost 2 bases and the J segment 7 bases; nucleotides outside the gene matches: 11. The sequence was obtained from a woman between 65 and 79 years old who had recovered from COVID-19. The chain links TRBV5-4 to TRBJ2-7; TRBD2 agrees at 8 bases. The sequencing sample was made of peripheral blood. The CDR3: CASSLKPGLGGEQYF. The DNA for the CDR3 is TGTGCCAGCAGCTTAAAACCGGGACTAGGGGGGGAGCAGTACTTC.